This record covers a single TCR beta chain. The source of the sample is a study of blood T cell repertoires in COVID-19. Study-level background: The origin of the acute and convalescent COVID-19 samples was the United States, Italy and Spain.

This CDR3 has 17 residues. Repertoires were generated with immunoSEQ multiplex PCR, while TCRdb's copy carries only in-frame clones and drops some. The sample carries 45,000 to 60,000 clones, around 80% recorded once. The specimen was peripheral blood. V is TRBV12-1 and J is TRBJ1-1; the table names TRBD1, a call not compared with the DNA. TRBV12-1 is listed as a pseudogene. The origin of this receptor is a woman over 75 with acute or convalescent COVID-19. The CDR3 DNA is TGTGCCAGCAGCTTACTCCGGGACAGGGGACCGTGGACTGAAGCTTTCTTT. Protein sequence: CASSLLRDRGPWTEAFF.